This record looks at one T cell receptor beta chain sequence and its context. The antigen remains undetermined. Method: immunoSEQ multiplex PCR; TCRdb's copy keeps in-frame clones and lacks some. Its table lists around 150,000 clones. Per the germline V gene, CDR1 is SGHDT and CDR2 is YYEEEE. The V gene end was trimmed by 1 base and the J gene end by 6 bases; junction bases not matched to a gene: 3. CDR3 length equals 13 residues. This sample stems from a study of T cell responses to AZD1222 COVID-19 vaccine. General study findings and limits: Repertoires were obtained solely post-peak T cell response. Compared with day 0, the breadth and depth of the Spike-specific TCR repertoire rose significantly after two doses of AZD1222. Females outnumbered males among donors, who were mostly white British; clonal diversity was possibly underestimated. Along spike, vaccine-associated CD4 TCRs were found throughout, with dominance at 160-218 and 743-854.

V usage is TRBV5-6 and J usage is TRBJ2-7, with 8 positions matching TRBD2. Material for sequencing was peripheral blood. This receptor was taken from an adult in good health. The CDR3 region is CASSLPAGVEQYF. CDR3 DNA: TGTGCCAGCAGCTTGCCAGCGGGGGTCGAGCAGTACTTC.